These 21 T cell receptor beta chains originate from one sample sequenced in a study of T-cell reconstitution after alpha-beta-depleted transplantation in children. Unique molecular identifiers were incorporated during preparation of the TCRbeta library. MiXCR, applied by TCRdb to the PCR reads, yields one record per CDR3 protein. The table lists approximately 800,000 distinct CDR3 sequences, 16% of them singletons. The material sequenced was PBMCs, mostly from graft donor cells, taken 360 days after TCRalphabeta/CD19-depleted stem cell transplant. These receptor sequences come from a male patient younger than 18 who had a stem cell transplant for acute lymphoblastic leukemia, so the T cells may come from the graft donor.

The sample holds a few counts of this clonotype. The V and J genes are TRBV7-6 and TRBJ2-7, with 13 nucleotides matching TRBD2. The ends lost 5 bases at V and 4 bases at J; junction bases unmatched: 5. CDR1 and CDR2 from the germline V gene are SGHVS and FNYEAQ. The CDR3 has 15 amino acids. CDR3 amino acids: CASSALAGGSYEQYF. In DNA form, the CDR3 reads TGTGCCAGCAGCGCACTAGCGGGAGGGTCTTACGAGCAGTACTTC. The full variable domain, rest sourced from reference TRBV7-6 and TRBJ2-7, is GAGVSQSPRYKVTKRGQDVALRCDPISGHVSLYWYRQALGQGPEFLTYFNYEAQQDKSGLPNDRFSAERPEGSISTLTIQRTEQRDSAMYRCASSALAGGSYEQYFGPGTRLTVT.

The CDR3 loop is CASSPLSGTGDYEQYF. In nucleotides, the CDR3 is TGCGCCAGCAGCCCCCTGTCCGGGACAGGAGACTACGAGCAGTACTTC. The chain links TRBV5-1 to TRBJ2-7; TRBD1 aligns across 8 bases. J was trimmed by 3 bases and V by 4 bases; bases with no gene match: 12. This CDR3 has 16 amino acids. CDR1 SGHRS and CDR2 YFSETQ come from the germline V gene.

This clonotype has just a few counts. The chain recombines TRBV20-1 with TRBJ1-2; D gene ambiguous. CDR3 size: 13 residues. Trimming pared 3 bases from V and 6 bases from J, leaving 14 bases between. Germline V CDR1 and CDR2: DFQATT, SNEGSKA (reference sequence). DNA of the CDR3: TGCAGTGCTAGCGGATTTTACCAAAATGGCTACACCTTC. As protein: CSASGFYQNGYTF.

The gene calls are TRBV4-1 and TRBJ2-1; perhaps TRBD2 as D (6 bases). Trimming removed 4 bases from V and 13 bases from J, with 17 bases in between. CDR3 size: 13 residues. Germline CDR1 MGHRA, CDR2 YSYEKL. CDR3 loop: CASSPIPRDFQFF. CDR3 bases: TGCGCCAGCAGCCCAATTCCCCGGGACTTTCAGTTCTTC.

The chain has TRBV2 and TRBJ1-1, with a possible D match to TRBD1 (5 bases). The germline CDR1 and CDR2 sequences are SNHLY and FYNNEI. The CDR3 has 12 amino acids. V dropped 6 bases and J dropped 3 bases, with 8 bases sitting between them. The CDR3 DNA is TGTGCCAGCAGGGACACCTACACTGAAGCTTTCTTT. This sequence encodes CASRDTYTEAFF.

V gene TRBV4-1 combines with J gene TRBJ2-3, with TRBD1 identical over 7 bases. The V gene's germline CDR1 is MGHRA and CDR2 YSYEKL. Trimming removed 4 bases from V and 2 bases from J; junction bases left unmatched: 9. The CDR3 has 16 amino acids. CDR3 sequence reads: CASSPPTGVNTDTQYF. DNA for the CDR3: TGCGCCAGCAGCCCCCCAACAGGGGTCAACACAGATACGCAGTATTTT.

This clonotype turned up a few times. The rearrangement links TRBV6-1 to TRBJ1-4, with 8 bases lining up with TRBD1. This CDR3 comprises 15 residues. Germline CDR1 MNHNS, CDR2 SASEGT. J lost 6 bases, V lost 4 bases, and 7 bases had no gene match. CDR3 sequence: CASSAWTGWYEKLFF. The CDR3 DNA sequence: TGTGCCAGCAGTGCCTGGACAGGGTGGTATGAAAAACTGTTTTTT.

The chain is built from TRBV3-1 and TRBJ2-1; the D gene is possibly TRBD2 (7 bases). CDR1 is LGHDT and CDR2 is YNNKEL in the germline V gene (reference sequence). V lost 8 bases, J lost 9 bases, and 35 bases lay in between. The CDR3 sequence is 19 residues long. CDR3 in amino acids: CASWGRGSQRPPHRIEQFF. For the CDR3, the DNA is TGTGCCAGCTGGGGGAGGGGGAGTCAGAGGCCCCCCCACCGTATTGAGCAGTTCTTC.

This clonotype was seen at least ten times. The rearrangement uses TRBV20-1 and TRBJ2-7; D is unresolved. The CDR3 extends over 11 amino acids. V was trimmed by 3 bases and J by 7 bases, leaving 10 bases between them. The germline V gene encodes CDR1 DFQATT and CDR2 SNEGSKA (reference sequence). In nucleotides, the CDR3 is TGCAGTGCTAGGCCTTCGTGGGAGCAGTACTTC. Translating gives CSARPSWEQYF.

In this sample, this clonotype turned up a few times. The chain links TRBV18 to TRBJ2-7, with a possible D match to TRBD2 (5 bases). V was pared by 3 bases and J by 0 bases, with 15 bases between. Per the germline V gene, CDR1 is KGHSH and CDR2 is LQKENI. The CDR3 runs 16 residues. CDR3 region: CASSPLAPRSSYEQYF. CDR3 in DNA: TGTGCCAGCTCACCGTTAGCGCCCAGGAGCTCCTACGAGCAGTACTTC. The complete variable domain, with remaining parts taken from reference TRBV18 and TRBJ2-7, reads NAGVMQNPRHLVRRRGQEARLRCSPMKGHSHVYWYRQLPEEGLKFMVYLQKENIIDESGMPKERFSAEFPKEGPSILRIQQVVRGDSAAYFCASSPLAPRSSYEQYFGPGTRLTVT.

This clonotype has only a few counts. The rearrangement links TRBV29-1 to TRBJ2-7; 8 bases line up with TRBD1. The CDR3 sequence is 13 residues long. Germline CDR1 reads SQVTM; CDR2 reads ANQGSEA. V lost 7 bases and J lost 3; bases outside the gene matches: 8. The CDR3 DNA sequence: TGCAGCGCCTACGGGACAGGCCACTACGAGCAGTACTTC. It specifies CSAYGTGHYEQYF.

The J gene is TRBJ2-7, the V gene TRBV4-1; tentatively, D is TRBD2 (7 bases). CDR1 and CDR2 (germline): MGHRA, YSYEKL. The CDR3 is 15 residues long. The V and J ends lost 0 bases and 3 bases respectively, with 12 bases between them. CDR3 DNA: TGCGCCAGCAGCCAAGACCCGGGGGGCATCTACGAGCAGTACTTC. Translating gives CASSQDPGGIYEQYF.

Remarks on this clonotype: A much more abundant neighbour one base away suggests this may be a read error. The chain joins TRBV6-2 or TRBV6-3 to TRBJ2-5; D not resolved. Trimming pared 2 bases from V and 1 base from J, leaving 2 bases between. CDR1 is MNHEY, CDR2 SVGEGT, per germline. The CDR3 contains 12 residues. CDR3 sequence (DNA): TGTGCCAGCAGTTACCTCCAAGAGACCCAGTACTTC. This encodes CASSYLQETQYF.

This rearrangement joins TRBV5-1 to TRBJ2-7, with a possible D match to TRBD2 (5 bases). The CDR3 is 14 residues long. Trimming took 0 bases from V and 7 from J, leaving 14 bases between them. Germline CDR1 SGHRS, CDR2 YFSETQ. CDR3 sequence: CASSLDDVRGEQYF. CDR3 nucleotides: TGCGCCAGCAGCTTGGACGACGTACGGGGAGAGCAGTACTTC.

The V call is TRBV5-8, the J call TRBJ2-2, with D perhaps matching TRBD1 (5 bases). CDR1 is SGHTS and CDR2 is YDEGEE in the germline V gene. This CDR3 region has 17 residues. Trimming left V 0 bases short and J 2 bases short, with 14 bases between. The CDR3 DNA reads as TGTGCCAGCAGCTTGGCCTTGGGGCCAGCTAACACCGGGGAGCTGTTTTTT. It translates to CASSLALGPANTGELFF.

In this sample, this clonotype turned up a few times. This chain links TRBV10-3 with TRBJ2-3, with D uncertain. The ends were cut back, 4 bases at V and 2 bases at J, with 22 bases in the middle. CDR1 is ENHRY and CDR2 is SYGVKD in the germline V gene. This CDR3 has 18 residues. CDR3 amino acids: CAISGPGLLPTSTDTQYF. The CDR3 coding sequence is TGTGCCATCAGTGGTCCCGGCCTCTTACCCACCTCCACAGATACGCAGTATTTT.

The genes are TRBV2 and TRBJ1-2; D may be TRBD1 (5 bases). The V gene's germline CDR1 is SNHLY and CDR2 FYNNEI. The CDR3 totals 14 residues. Trimming took 6 bases from V and 6 from J, leaving 17 bases between them. This CDR3 is CASSPYSGHHGYTF. The CDR3 DNA reads as TGTGCCAGCAGCCCCTACTCAGGGCATCATGGCTACACCTTC.

The gene calls are TRBV6-6 and TRBJ2-1, with TRBD2 matching over 12 bases. CDR3 length: 16 amino acids. The germline gives CDR1 MNHNY, CDR2 SVGAGI (reference sequence). V shed 2 bases, J shed 9 bases, and the junction held 8 bases outside the gene matches. The CDR3 loop reads CASSYRPGLAGIEQFF. The DNA for the CDR3 is TGTGCCAGCAGTTACCGACCGGGACTAGCGGGTATTGAGCAGTTCTTC.

V gene TRBV5-1 combines with J gene TRBJ2-3; D might be TRBD1 (6 bases). The germline gives CDR1 SGHRS, CDR2 YFSETQ. The CDR3 sequence is 15 residues long. V lost 0 bases, J lost 4 bases, and 12 bases lay in between. Here the CDR3 DNA reads TGCGCCAGCAGCTTGGAAGGGGGAGTGGCAGATACGCAGTATTTT. Its protein product is CASSLEGGVADTQYF.

This clonotype was seen just once. The V gene is TRBV6-5, the J gene TRBJ1-5; D might be TRBD1 (5 bases). Germline loops: CDR1 MNHEY, CDR2 SVGAGI. This CDR3 comprises 16 residues. Trimming stripped 2 bases from V and 6 bases from J, with 17 bases between. CDR3 coding DNA: TGTGCCAGCAGTTACCCGGGACGGGGGGACGGTCAGCCCCAGCATTTT. Residues: CASSYPGRGDGQPQHF.

The V and J genes are TRBV7-6 and TRBJ1-1, with D perhaps matching TRBD1 (6 bases). V lost 0 bases and J lost 7, with 18 bases in between. CDR3 length: 16 residues. In germline, CDR1 is SGHVS, CDR2 FNYEAQ. The CDR3 loop reads CASSLARAGVEGEAFF. CDR3 in DNA: TGTGCCAGCAGCTTAGCGCGGGCAGGGGTTGAGGGTGAAGCTTTCTTT.